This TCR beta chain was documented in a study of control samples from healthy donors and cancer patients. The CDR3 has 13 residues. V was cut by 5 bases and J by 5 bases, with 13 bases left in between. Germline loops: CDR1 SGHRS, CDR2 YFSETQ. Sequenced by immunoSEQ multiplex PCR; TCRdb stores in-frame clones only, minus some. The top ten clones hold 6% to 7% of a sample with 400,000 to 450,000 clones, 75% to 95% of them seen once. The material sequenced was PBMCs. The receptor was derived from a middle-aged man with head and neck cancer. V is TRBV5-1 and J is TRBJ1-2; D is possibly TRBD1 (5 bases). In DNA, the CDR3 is TGCGCCAGCAGAGAGCAGGGACTATATGGCTACACCTTC. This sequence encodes CASREQGLYGYTF.